These T cell receptor beta chains were read from a single sample in a study of OX40 agonist ivuxolimab in advanced cancers. Sequenced by immunoSEQ multiplex PCR; TCRdb stores in-frame clones only, minus some. The profile shows 82,000 or so clones, 75% to 90% of them singletons. The sequencing used CD4+ or CD8+ T cells sorted from blood, collected in a trial of the OX40 agonist ivuxolimab. These receptors came from an adult with an advanced solid tumor such as melanoma, head and neck, liver or kidney cancer. CDR3s include the opening cysteine and the closing phenylalanine or tryptophan. A D gene is named only where the DNA matches it firmly. Clone size appears in some rows only: once, few, many, or a class for an expanded clone.

abundance,j_gene,len,v_gene,d_gene,CDR3aa,CDR3nt
-,TRBJ1-6,16,TRBV5-1,-,CASSLEGQSYNSPLHF,TGCGCCAGCAGCTTGGAAGGACAGTCCTATAATTCACCCCTCCACTTT
-,TRBJ1-4,13,TRBV29-1,-,CSVGQGTNEKLFF,TGCAGCGTTGGGCAGGGGACTAATGAAAAACTGTTTTTT
once,TRBJ1-1,11,TRBV28,-,CASRQNTEAFF,TGTGCCAGCAGACAGAACACTGAAGCTTTCTTT
-,TRBJ1-1,15,TRBV6-4,-,CASSVIDKPNTEAFF,TGTGCCAGCAGTGTAATCGACAAGCCGAACACTGAAGCTTTCTTT
-,TRBJ2-3,14,TRBV7-6,-,CASSSLLGRDTQYF,TGTGCCAGCAGCTCCCTTTTAGGGAGGGATACGCAGTATTTT
-,TRBJ1-1,16,TRBV27,-,CASRTSTGTAYTEAFF,TGTGCCAGCAGAACCTCCACGGGGACGGCGTACACTGAAGCTTTCTTT
-,TRBJ1-1,15,TRBV7-9,-,CASSPGAGRGTEAFF,TGTGCCAGCAGCCCAGGAGCGGGGAGGGGTACTGAAGCTTTCTTT
few,TRBJ2-3,14,TRBV6-6,-,CASSQGQPTDTQYF,TGTGCCAGCAGTCAAGGACAGCCCACAGATACGCAGTATTTT
-,TRBJ2-2,18,TRBV4-1,-,CASSQGGPGFANTGELFF,TGCGCCAGCAGCCAAGGAGGACCAGGGTTCGCGAACACCGGGGAGCTGTTTTTT
-,TRBJ2-4,15,TRBV5-4,-,CASSPTERNQNIQYF,TGTGCCAGCAGCCCGACCGAGCGGAATCAAAACATTCAGTACTTC
few,TRBJ1-6,13,TRBV27,TRBD1,CASSRNRGSPLHF,TGTGCCAGCAGTCGGAACAGGGGTTCACCCCTCCACTTT
-,TRBJ1-1,15,TRBV9,-,CASSVGTAMVTEAFF,TGTGCCAGCAGCGTAGGGACAGCGATGGTGACTGAAGCTTTCTTT
-,TRBJ2-3,16,TRBV28,TRBD2,CASSPFGTSVTDTQYF,TGTGCCAGCAGTCCCTTCGGGACTAGCGTAACGGATACGCAGTATTTT
few,TRBJ1-6,22,TRBV9,TRBD1,CASSRDIMTGGIRGSYNSPLHF,TGTGCCAGCAGCCGAGATATCATGACAGGGGGCATTAGGGGTTCCTATAATTCACCCCTCCACTTT
-,TRBJ1-3,15,TRBV7-2,-,CASSVTGRSGNTIYF,TGTGCCAGCAGCGTAACAGGTCGCTCTGGAAACACCATATATTTT
few,TRBJ2-1,14,TRBV7-7,TRBD2,CASSASGGNNEQFF,TGTGCCAGCAGCGCTAGCGGGGGGAACAATGAGCAGTTCTTC
-,TRBJ2-1,14,TRBV6-4,TRBD2,CASSFQGGQNEQFF,TGTGCCAGCAGTTTCCAGGGAGGGCAAAATGAGCAGTTCTTC
-,TRBJ2-3,15,TRBV6-6,TRBD2,CASRMPGLDTDTQYF,TGTGCCAGCAGGATGCCGGGACTAGACACAGATACGCAGTATTTT
-,TRBJ2-2,13,TRBV6-1,-,CASNKLATGELFF,TGTGCCAGCAATAAACTAGCAACCGGGGAGCTGTTTTTT
-,TRBJ1-1,14,TRBV5-1,-,CASSSDGRNTEAFF,TGCGCCAGCAGCTCAGACGGACGGAACACTGAAGCTTTCTTT
-,TRBJ2-5,13,TRBV5-1,-,CASSRLGGETQYF,TGCGCCAGCAGCCGTTTGGGGGGAGAGACCCAGTACTTC
-,TRBJ1-2,14,TRBV6-4,TRBD1,CASSEQGGFFPYTF,TGTGCCAGCAGTGAACAGGGGGGGTTCTTCCCCTACACCTTC
-,TRBJ2-3,16,TRBV9,TRBD2,CASSFPSGGFTDTQYF,TGTGCCAGCAGCTTTCCTAGCGGGGGGTTCACAGATACGCAGTATTTT
-,TRBJ2-7,16,TRBV4-3,-,CASSQDLGRGSYEQYF,TGCGCCAGCAGCCAAGATCTAGGTAGGGGGTCCTACGAGCAGTACTTC
once,TRBJ1-6,17,TRBV6-1,-,CASSVAWLGSYNSPLHF,TGTGCCAGCAGTGTCGCCTGGCTAGGCTCCTATAATTCACCCCTCCACTTT
-,TRBJ2-3,17,TRBV28,-,CASTSPGTSQSTDTQYF,TGTGCCAGCACCTCACCCGGCACTTCTCAGAGTACAGATACGCAGTATTTT